Below, 20 T cell receptor beta chains from the same sample are listed, as sequenced in a study of cytomegalovirus exposure and HLA in healthy donors. The repertoire was sequenced with immunoSEQ multiplex PCR; TCRdb's copy has only in-frame clones and lacks some. There are 100,000 to 150,000 clones in the sample; more than 95% occur only once, and around 1.7% lies in the top ten. The source material was PBMCs. The receptors come from a young man in good health and CMV-seronegative.

This rearrangement joins TRBV6-5 to TRBJ1-1; D is undetermined. Trimming stripped 3 bases from V and 4 bases from J, with 9 bases between. The CDR3 consists of 13 residues. Germline CDR1 reads MNHEY; CDR2 reads SVGAGI. The CDR3 coding sequence is TGTGCCAGCAGTTATTTGGACTCCACTGAAGCTTTCTTT. The encoded protein is CASSYLDSTEAFF.

This rearrangement joins TRBV28 to TRBJ2-5, with TRBD1 matching over 7 bases. J was trimmed by 4 bases and V by 6 bases; bases with no gene match: 8. Germline-derived CDR1 and CDR2 are MDHEN and SYDVKM. This CDR3 has 14 amino acids. The CDR3 DNA reads TGTGCCAGCAGCCGAGGGGGACAGAGAGAGACCCAGTACTTC. Translation: CASSRGGQRETQYF.

This clone has only one observation. The rearrangement joins TRBV7-9 to TRBJ1-1, with 7 bases aligning to TRBD1. The V segment lost 6 bases and the J segment 6 bases; nucleotides outside the gene matches: 19. This CDR3 has 17 residues. CDR1 is SEHNR, CDR2 FQNEAQ, per germline (reference sequence). CDR3 nucleotide sequence: TGTGCCAGCAGTCAAAACCCCATTTCACAGGGGTTGGCTGAAGCTTTCTTT. Its translation is CASSQNPISQGLAEAFF.

The chain has TRBV2 and TRBJ2-1, with D possibly matching TRBD1 (5 bases). V lost 8 bases and J 8 bases, leaving 13 bases between the germline ends. Germline V gene lookup returns CDR1 SNHLY and CDR2 FYNNEI. This CDR3 has 12 amino acids. The DNA of the CDR3 is TGTGCCAGCCTGCAAGGGGCGCATGAGCAGTTCTTC. It codes for CASLQGAHEQFF.

This chain uses TRBV7-9 with TRBJ2-3; TRBD2 matches at 9 bases. CDR3 size: 15 residues. The junction had 4 bases not matched to a gene; V was cut back by 5 bases and J by 1 base. CDR1 SEHNR and CDR2 FQNEAQ come from the germline V gene (reference sequence). For the CDR3, the DNA is TGTGCCAGCAGCGGATGGACTAGCGGCACAGATACGCAGTATTTT. Translated, it gives CASSGWTSGTDTQYF.

The V and J genes are TRBV19 and TRBJ2-7, with 7 bases aligning to TRBD1. Germline assignment: CDR1 LNHDA and CDR2 SQIVND (reference sequence). This CDR3 has 13 residues. V was clipped by 6 bases and J by 2 bases; unmatched bases: 4. The CDR3 is CASRMTGTYEQYF. The CDR3 DNA follows: TGTGCCAGTAGGATGACAGGGACCTACGAGCAGTACTTC.

The chain is built from TRBV7-2 and TRBJ1-4; D remains ambiguous. The CDR3 totals 14 residues. V lost 7 bases, J lost 5 bases, and 14 bases lay in between. Germline CDR1 SGHTA, CDR2 FQGNSA. The CDR3 region is CASTRGPRNEKLFF. The CDR3 coding sequence is TGTGCCAGCACCAGAGGGCCCCGGAATGAAAAACTGTTTTTT.

This clone was seen once. The chain has TRBV7-9 and TRBJ2-7; D is possibly TRBD2 (6 bases). Germline V gene lookup returns CDR1 SEHNR and CDR2 FQNEAQ (reference sequence). Between the trimmed V and J ends, which lost 3 bases and 2 bases, there was a span of 11 bases. The CDR3 covers 14 residues. For the CDR3, the DNA is TGTGCCAGCAGCTTGCGGGAAGCCACCTACGAGCAGTACTTC. Protein product: CASSLREATYEQYF.

This chain connects TRBV5-4 to TRBJ1-2; a possible D gene is TRBD1 (5 bases). CDR3 length: 14 amino acids. Germline loops: CDR1 SGHNT, CDR2 YYREEE (reference sequence). The V and J ends lost 2 bases and 0 bases respectively, with 8 bases between them. The DNA for the CDR3 is TGTGCCAGCAGCTTCCAGGGAACTAACTATGGCTACACCTTC. Its protein is CASSFQGTNYGYTF.

This clone was observed a single time. The CDR3 loop reads CASSPTPSGQNYEQYF. The CDR3 DNA is TGCGCCAGCAGCCCCACGCCTTCTGGGCAGAACTACGAGCAGTACTTC. The J gene is TRBJ2-7, the V gene TRBV4-3; D not resolved. Germline values: CDR1 LGHNA, CDR2 YSLEER. The CDR3 extends over 16 amino acids. V gave up 4 bases and J gave up 3 bases, with 19 bases separating them.

CDR3 nucleotides: TGTGCCAGCAGTGTTAGACAGCCTGCTAACTATGGCTACACCTTC. Translation: CASSVRQPANYGYTF. This chain joins TRBV6-1 and TRBJ1-2; the D gene is possibly TRBD1 (5 bases). Trimming took off 4 bases at V and 0 bases at J, with 12 bases between the two ends. The germline V gene encodes CDR1 MNHNS and CDR2 SASEGT. The CDR3 contains 15 residues.

This sequence joins TRBV15 and TRBJ2-1; D is unclear. The germline gives CDR1 LNHNV, CDR2 YYDKDF (reference sequence). V lost 0 bases to trimming and J lost 4 bases, with 7 bases between them. The CDR3 spans 14 residues. CDR3 bases: TGTGCCACCAGCAGAGATCTAGATTACAATGAGCAGTTCTTC. Amino acid sequence: CATSRDLDYNEQFF.

This chain links TRBV28 with TRBJ2-1, with 12 bases matching TRBD2. The V segment lost 8 bases and the J segment 5 bases; nucleotides outside the gene matches: 4. The CDR3 loop spans 14 amino acids. Germline V lookup: CDR1 MDHEN, CDR2 SYDVKM. The CDR3 sequence is CASELAGGHNEQFF. In DNA form, the CDR3 reads TGTGCCAGCGAACTAGCGGGAGGTCACAATGAGCAGTTCTTC. The complete variable domain, with remaining parts taken from reference TRBV28 and TRBJ2-1, reads DVKVTQSSRYLVKRTGEKVFLECVQDMDHENMFWYRQDPGLGLRLIYFSYDVKMKEKGDIPEGYSVSREKKERFSLILESASTNQTSMYLCASELAGGHNEQFFGPGTRLTVL.

The chain links TRBV27 to TRBJ2-3, with D perhaps TRBD2 (6 bases). Trimming took 3 bases from V and 0 from J, leaving 10 bases between them. The CDR3 is 15 residues long. The germline V gene has CDR1 MNHEY and CDR2 SMNVEV (reference sequence). The CDR3 loop is CASSLSSGSTDTQYF. CDR3 DNA: TGTGCCAGCAGTTTGAGTAGCGGCAGCACAGATACGCAGTATTTT.

This clone was detected once. The J gene is TRBJ1-3, the V gene TRBV6-1; possibly TRBD1 for D (6 bases). The V and J ends lost 4 bases and 0 bases respectively, with 10 bases between them. The CDR3 covers 15 residues. Germline assignment: CDR1 MNHNS and CDR2 SASEGT. CDR3 loop: CASSVDRSSGNTIYF. CDR3 nucleotides: TGTGCCAGCAGTGTCGACAGGAGCTCTGGAAACACCATATATTTT.

This chain links TRBV6-5 with TRBJ1-4; TRBD1 agrees at 9 bases. The CDR3 has 16 residues. The J segment lost 9 bases and the V segment lost 4 bases, leaving 12 bases of the junction unmatched. CDR1 is MNHEY and CDR2 is SVGAGI in the germline V gene. The CDR3 region has the DNA TGTGCCAGCAGTTCACCCGCCAACAGGGGGCATAAAAAACTGTTTTTT. Translated: CASSSPANRGHKKLFF.

The chain links TRBV6-6 to TRBJ2-7; D perhaps matches TRBD2 (6 bases). Between the trimmed V and J ends, which lost 4 bases and 1 base, there was a span of 8 bases. Per the germline V gene, CDR1 is MNHNY and CDR2 is SVGAGI (reference sequence). The CDR3 extends over 13 amino acids. CDR3 coding DNA: TGTGCCAGCAGTTGGGACTCATCCTACGAGCAGTACTTC. Its protein product is CASSWDSSYEQYF.

The rearrangement links TRBV12-5 to TRBJ2-1; 7 bases line up with TRBD1. CDR1 is LGHNT and CDR2 is FRNRAP in the germline V gene. Unmatched junction bases numbered 8, after V lost 6 bases and J lost 3 bases. The CDR3 runs to 15 residues. The CDR3 loop reads CASGRGTAGYNEQFF. The CDR3 region has the DNA TGTGCTAGTGGCAGGGGGACAGCTGGCTACAATGAGCAGTTCTTC.

The J gene is TRBJ2-7, the V gene TRBV5-1; D possibly corresponds to TRBD1 (6 bases). V was shortened by 4 bases and J by 6 bases, with 14 bases between the two germline ends. The germline gives CDR1 SGHRS, CDR2 YFSETQ. This CDR3 has 13 residues. CDR3 sequence: CASSDSGVGEQYF. The CDR3 DNA follows: TGCGCCAGCAGCGACTCAGGGGTGGGCGAGCAGTACTTC.

The chain uses TRBV13 and TRBJ2-7, with 11 bases identical to TRBD2. CDR1 and CDR2 (germline): PRHDT, FYEKMQ (reference sequence). Unmatched junction bases numbered 5, after V lost 5 bases and J lost 2 bases. The length of the CDR3 is 15 residues. The CDR3 DNA sequence: TGTGCCAGCAGCCCGGGACTAGCGGCTACCTACGAGCAGTACTTC. It yields the protein CASSPGLAATYEQYF.